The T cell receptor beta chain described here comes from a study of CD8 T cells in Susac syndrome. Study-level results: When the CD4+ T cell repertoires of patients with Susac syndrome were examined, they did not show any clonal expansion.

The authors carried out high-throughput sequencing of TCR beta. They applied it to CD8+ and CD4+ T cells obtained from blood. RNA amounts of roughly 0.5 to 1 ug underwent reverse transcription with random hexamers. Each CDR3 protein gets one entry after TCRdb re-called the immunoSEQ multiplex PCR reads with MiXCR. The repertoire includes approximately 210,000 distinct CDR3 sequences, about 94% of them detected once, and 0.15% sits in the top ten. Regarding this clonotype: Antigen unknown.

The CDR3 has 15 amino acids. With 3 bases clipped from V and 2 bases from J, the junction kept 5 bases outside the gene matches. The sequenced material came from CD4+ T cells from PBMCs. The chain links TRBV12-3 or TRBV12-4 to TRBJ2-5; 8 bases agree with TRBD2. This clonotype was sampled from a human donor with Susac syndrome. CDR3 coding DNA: TGTGCCAGCAGTTTGGCCAGCGGGGGACAAGAGACCCAGTACTTC. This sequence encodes CASSLASGGQETQYF.